The 29 T cell receptor beta chains below all came from one sample that was sequenced in a study of T cell responses to AZD1222 COVID-19 vaccine. Assay: immunoSEQ multiplex PCR; the TCRdb copy retains only in-frame clones and omits some. The sample holds fewer than 120,000 clones, about four fifths seen once. Sequenced material: peripheral blood, taken on day 0 of AZD1222 vaccination. Every receptor here comes from an adult in good health.

Here the CDR3 reads CASSPQGAAGELFF. The DNA of the CDR3 is TGTGCCAGCAGTCCGCAGGGGGCCGCCGGGGAGCTGTTTTTT. The rearrangement links TRBV6-4 to TRBJ2-2; 8 positions match TRBD1. Germline CDR1 reads MRHNA; CDR2 reads SNTAGT. The CDR3 consists of 14 residues. J lost 6 bases, V lost 5 bases, and 5 bases had no gene match.

The chain couples TRBV19 to TRBJ2-7; D uncertain. Germline CDR1 reads LNHDA; CDR2 reads SQIVND (reference sequence). V was shortened by 2 bases and J by 0 bases, with 11 bases between the two germline ends. This CDR3 contains 15 residues. This CDR3 is CASSIPGQSSYEQYF. The CDR3, as DNA: TGTGCCAGTAGTATACCCGGCCAGAGCTCCTACGAGCAGTACTTC.

This clone was seen more than once but under ten times. This chain uses TRBV12-3 or TRBV12-4 with TRBJ2-7, with unresolved D. The CDR3 spans 13 residues. V dropped 6 bases and J dropped 9 bases, with 18 bases sitting between them. CDR3 in amino acids: CASSGPFGLGQYF. CDR3 nucleotide sequence: TGTGCCAGCAGCGGACCGTTCGGTTTGGGGCAGTACTTC.

This clone was detected many times. The V call is TRBV9, the J call TRBJ2-7, with D perhaps matching TRBD2 (5 bases). Trimming removed 0 bases at V and 5 bases at J, with 9 bases between. CDR3 size: 13 residues. Germline-derived CDR1 and CDR2 are SGDLS and YYNGEE. The CDR3 sequence: CASSVDDGDEQYF. CDR3 sequence (DNA): TGTGCCAGCAGCGTAGACGACGGGGACGAGCAGTACTTC.

This chain uses TRBV9 with TRBJ1-3; TRBD1 might be the D (5 bases). The CDR3 has 17 amino acids. V was shortened by 3 bases and J by 0 bases, with 16 bases between the two germline ends. Germline values: CDR1 SGDLS, CDR2 YYNGEE. The CDR3 region has the DNA TGTGCCAGCAGCGCAACCCACGGGGCCCGCTCTGGAAACACCATATATTTT. This gives the protein CASSATHGARSGNTIYF.

This clone was observed a handful of times. This chain links TRBV7-2 with TRBJ2-7, with 13 positions matching TRBD2. Germline trimming cut 5 bases from V and 0 bases from J; bases unmatched to any gene: 4. The length of the CDR3 is 16 residues. Per the germline V gene, CDR1 is SGHTA and CDR2 is FQGNSA. CDR3 region: CASSPGLAGASYEQYF. CDR3 bases: TGTGCCAGCAGCCCAGGACTAGCGGGGGCCTCCTACGAGCAGTACTTC.

The CDR3 region is CASSEIPVTGNTIYF. The CDR3 DNA reads as TGCGCCAGCAGCGAGATCCCGGTAACTGGAAACACCATATATTTT. The gene calls are TRBV5-1 and TRBJ1-3, with unresolved D. Between the trimmed V and J ends, which lost 4 bases and 2 bases, there was a span of 13 bases. The CDR3 is made up of 15 amino acids. CDR1 and CDR2 (germline): SGHRS, YFSETQ.

V usage is TRBV5-1 and J usage is TRBJ1-2; 8 bases line up with TRBD1. Germline loops: CDR1 SGHRS, CDR2 YFSETQ. The CDR3 contains 15 residues. Trimming took 0 bases from V and 8 from J; bases not matched to a gene: 9. The CDR3 nucleotides are TGCGCCAGCAGCTTGGAAGCCGGACAGGGTCGCGGCTACACCTTC. This translates into CASSLEAGQGRGYTF.

This sequence joins TRBV11-2 and TRBJ2-3; TRBD2 matches at 8 bases. This CDR3 has 15 residues. V lost 1 base to trimming and J lost 3 bases; unmatched junction nucleotides: 3. Germline CDR1 is SGHAT and CDR2 is FQNNGV. The CDR3: CASSLGSGGTDTQYF. CDR3 bases: TGTGCCAGCAGCTTAGGGTCGGGGGGGACAGATACGCAGTATTTT.

The table lists this clone with a count of one. V is TRBV18 and J is TRBJ1-1; perhaps TRBD1 as D (5 bases). Germline V gives CDR1 KGHSH, CDR2 LQKENI. With 3 bases removed from V and 8 bases from J, the gap between germline ends came to 16 bases. This CDR3 is 14 amino acids long. In nucleotides, the CDR3 is TGTGCCAGCTCACCCGGCCTAGGGGCCCAGGAAGCTTTCTTT. Residues: CASSPGLGAQEAFF.

The rearrangement links TRBV5-5 to TRBJ2-1, with D perhaps TRBD1 (6 bases). The CDR3 totals 16 residues. The germline gives CDR1 SGHKS, CDR2 YYEKEE (reference sequence). Trimming pared 2 bases from V and 4 bases from J, leaving 16 bases between. CDR3 in amino acids: CASSFKQGYVYNEQFF. CDR3 in DNA: TGTGCCAGCAGCTTCAAACAGGGCTATGTATACAATGAGCAGTTCTTC.

V gene TRBV27 combines with J gene TRBJ1-5; maybe TRBD1 (5 bases). Germline CDR1 is MNHEY and CDR2 is SMNVEV (reference sequence). V lost 4 bases, J lost 1 base, and 8 bases lay in between. The CDR3 spans 14 residues. CDR3 DNA sequence: TGTGCCAGCAGTTCCGGGGACAGCAATCAGCCCCAGCATTTT. Translation: CASSSGDSNQPQHF.

V is TRBV28 and J is TRBJ1-4; maybe TRBD1 (5 bases). The CDR3 runs to 13 residues. Trimming left V 8 bases short and J 5 bases short, with 12 bases between. The germline V gene encodes CDR1 MDHEN and CDR2 SYDVKM. CDR3 in amino acids: CASVQSGNEKLFF. As DNA, the CDR3 is TGTGCCAGCGTCCAGTCAGGGAATGAAAAACTGTTTTTT.

The sample holds a few counts of this clone. The rearrangement uses TRBV27 and TRBJ2-1; D gene unclear. In germline, CDR1 is MNHEY, CDR2 SMNVEV (reference sequence). V was clipped by 6 bases and J by 2 bases, with 14 bases between them. This CDR3 contains 15 residues. CDR3 loop: CASRPSGYPYNEQFF. In DNA form, the CDR3 reads TGTGCCAGCAGACCCAGTGGCTACCCCTACAATGAGCAGTTCTTC.

This chain links TRBV10-1 with TRBJ1-6; the D gene is possibly TRBD1 (5 bases). Per the germline V gene, CDR1 is WNHNN and CDR2 is SYGVQD (reference sequence). This CDR3 is built from 13 residues. The V and J ends lost 5 bases and 14 bases respectively, with 16 bases between them. In DNA, the CDR3 is TGCGCCAGCAGTCAGAGACCGGGGGTAACCCTCCACTTT. It translates to CASSQRPGVTLHF.

J is TRBJ2-1 and V is TRBV10-3; 14 bases align to TRBD2. After removal of 4 bases from V and 8 bases from J, the junction contained 4 bases not matched to a gene. This CDR3 is built from 15 residues. The V gene's germline CDR1 is ENHRY and CDR2 SYGVKD. CDR3 DNA: TGTGCCATCAGTGGTGGGACTAGCGGGAGTTATGAGCAGTTCTTC. Translated, it gives CAISGGTSGSYEQFF.

The J gene is TRBJ1-1, the V gene TRBV7-3; the D is unclear. This CDR3 region has 12 residues. Germline CDR1 reads SGHTA; CDR2 reads FQGTGA. Trimming removed 2 bases from V and 10 bases from J, with 11 bases in between. The CDR3 reads CASSLQDRTAFF. For the CDR3, the DNA is TGTGCCAGCAGCTTACAGGACCGAACAGCTTTCTTT.

This clone was seen a single time. The rearrangement uses TRBV6-4 and TRBJ2-2, with 7 bases that match TRBD2. Germline assignment: CDR1 MRHNA and CDR2 SNTAGT. This CDR3 comprises 16 residues. Trimming at V came to 4 bases and at J to 0 bases, leaving 5 bases not matched to a gene. The CDR3 spells CASSATSESNTGELFF. The CDR3 DNA sequence: TGTGCCAGCAGTGCTACTAGCGAGTCGAACACCGGGGAGCTGTTTTTT.

The chain employs TRBV11-2 and TRBJ1-3; a weak D match, TRBD1 (5 bases). This CDR3 is 15 amino acids long. Germline V gives CDR1 SGHAT, CDR2 FQNNGV. Trimming removed 3 bases from V and 0 bases from J, with 9 bases in between. CDR3 in DNA: TGTGCCAGCAGCTTGTCCGGGGGCTCTGGAAACACCATATATTTT. Encoded protein: CASSLSGGSGNTIYF.

The CDR3 nucleotides are TGTGCCAGCAGTTACATCGGGGAGGTAACTGAAGCTTTCTTT. Translation: CASSYIGEVTEAFF. The gene calls are TRBV6-7 and TRBJ1-1, with D uncertain. TRBV6-7 is an ORF, with its function uncertain. The CDR3 runs to 14 residues. V was trimmed by 2 bases and J by 5 bases, leaving 12 bases between them.

J is TRBJ1-1 and V is TRBV7-9; D gene uncertain. This CDR3 comprises 11 residues. From germline, CDR1 is SEHNR and CDR2 FQNEAQ (reference sequence). Trimming took off 1 base at V and 7 bases at J, with 4 bases between the two ends. The CDR3 here is CASSLGHEAFF. The CDR3 DNA reads TGTGCCAGCAGCTTAGGGCATGAAGCTTTCTTT.

This rearrangement joins TRBV11-3 to TRBJ2-3; tentatively, D is TRBD2 (6 bases). The CDR3 is made up of 17 amino acids. The V end lost 3 bases, the J end lost 2 bases, and 18 bases lay between the germline ends. Germline lookup yields CDR1 SGHNT and CDR2 YENEEA. Here the CDR3 reads CASSFGLGGLSTDTQYF. CDR3 bases: TGTGCCAGCAGCTTCGGACTCGGAGGGCTTTCCACAGATACGCAGTATTTT.

The rearrangement links TRBV7-6 to TRBJ1-1; D not resolved. In germline, CDR1 is SGHVS, CDR2 FNYEAQ. The CDR3 covers 13 residues. V shed 5 bases and J shed 2 bases, with 9 bases lying between them. In DNA, the CDR3 is TGTGCCAGCAGCCTAGGGAGTAACACTGAAGCTTTCTTT. Translating it yields CASSLGSNTEAFF.

This clone has only one observation. The chain is built from TRBV18 and TRBJ1-1; no clear D gene. The length of the CDR3 is 14 residues. V was cut by 4 bases and J by 2 bases, with 11 bases left in between. Germline V gene lookup returns CDR1 KGHSH and CDR2 LQKENI. CDR3 protein: CASSQTELNTEAFF. As DNA, the CDR3 is TGTGCCAGCTCACAAACAGAATTAAACACTGAAGCTTTCTTT.

The chain carries TRBV7-9 and TRBJ2-2; D is possibly TRBD1 (5 bases). V shed 5 bases and J shed 0 bases, with 10 bases lying between them. The CDR3 has 15 amino acids. CDR1 SEHNR and CDR2 FQNEAQ come from the germline V gene (reference sequence). The DNA for the CDR3 is TGTGCCAGCAGCCGAGACAGTCCGAACACCGGGGAGCTGTTTTTT. This encodes CASSRDSPNTGELFF.

The J gene is TRBJ1-5, the V gene TRBV7-2, with no clear D. The length of the CDR3 is 14 residues. Germline CDR1 SGHTA, CDR2 FQGNSA. Trimming removed 6 bases from V and 0 bases from J, with 9 bases in between. The DNA of the CDR3 is TGTGCCAGCAGGACTTCGGGTAGCAATCAGCCCCAGCATTTT. Protein sequence: CASRTSGSNQPQHF.

The genes are TRBV7-2 and TRBJ1-2; 8 nucleotides match TRBD1. The CDR3 covers 14 residues. Germline CDR1 SGHTA, CDR2 FQGNSA. V shed 3 bases and J 7 bases; nucleotides not matched to a gene: 7. The CDR3 DNA follows: TGTGCCAGCAGCTTTATTTCAGGGGGCAGTGGCTACACCTTC. It specifies CASSFISGGSGYTF. Full variable domain (rest looked up from reference TRBV7-2 and TRBJ1-2): GAGVSQSPSNKVTEKGKDVELRCDPISGHTALYWYRQSLGQGLEFLIYFQGNSAPDKSGLPSDRFSAERTGGSVSTLTIQRTQQEDSAVYLCASSFISGGSGYTFGSGTRLTVV.

This clone was observed a single time. The chain links TRBV7-3 to TRBJ1-6; D remains unclear. Trimming removed 5 bases from V and 10 bases from J, with 12 bases in between. Germline CDR1 and CDR2: SGHTA and FQGTGA. This CDR3 has 13 amino acids. CDR3: CASSPRTESPLHF. CDR3 in DNA: TGTGCCAGCAGCCCGAGGACGGAATCACCCCTCCACTTT.

The rearrangement joins TRBV7-3 to TRBJ2-5; TRBD1 is a possible D gene (6 bases). CDR3 length equals 15 residues. The V gene lost 0 bases and the J gene lost 5 bases, with 13 bases spanning the gap. Germline values: CDR1 SGHTA, CDR2 FQGTGA. CDR3 nucleotide sequence: TGTGCCAGCAGCTTAACGGGGATCCAGGGGGAGACCCAGTACTTC. Translated: CASSLTGIQGETQYF.